A single sample gave rise to the 27 T cell receptor beta chains below, sequenced in a study of shared clonotypes between healthy human individuals. Profiling relied on immunoSEQ multiplex PCR, and the TCRdb table lists in-frame clones only, not all of them. The sample lists about half a million clones, 70% to 80% occurring once. The sample comprised PBMCs. All receptors derive from a woman aged 40 to 50 in good health. Some clones in this sample may be carry-over from other donors' samples.

The J gene is TRBJ2-5, the V gene TRBV5-1; D gene uncertain. The CDR3 covers 12 residues. Trimming removed 0 bases from V and 4 bases from J, with 4 bases in between. The germline CDR1 and CDR2 sequences are SGHRS and YFSETQ. The CDR3 DNA follows: TGCGCCAGCAGCTTGGTTCCAGAGACCCAGTACTTC. Its translation: CASSLVPETQYF.

V is TRBV20-1 and J is TRBJ2-7; D is unresolved. CDR3 length: 11 residues. Germline values: CDR1 DFQATT, CDR2 SNEGSKA (reference sequence). V lost 5 bases to trimming and J lost 3 bases, with 8 bases between them. This CDR3 is CSALIVYEQYF. The CDR3 DNA sequence: TGCAGTGCTTTGATAGTCTACGAGCAGTACTTC.

This chain links TRBV30 with TRBJ2-3; D might be TRBD2 (6 bases). The germline gives CDR1 GTSNPN, CDR2 SVGIG (reference sequence). There are 14 residues in the CDR3. The V end was cut by 1 base, the J end by 4 bases, with 12 bases between. CDR3 in amino acids: CAWSAGVVPDTQYF. The DNA of the CDR3 is TGTGCCTGGAGTGCGGGAGTAGTCCCAGATACGCAGTATTTT. Full variable domain (outside the CDR3, taken from reference TRBV30 and TRBJ2-3): SQTIHQWPATLVQPVGSPLSLECTVEGTSNPNLYWYRQAAGRGLQLLFYSVGIGQISSEVPQNLSASRPQDRQFILSSKKLLLSDSGFYLCAWSAGVVPDTQYFGPGTRLTVL.

This chain connects TRBV2 to TRBJ2-7; 10 positions agree with TRBD1. Trimming removed 4 bases from V and 5 bases from J; junction bases left unmatched: 8. Germline V gives CDR1 SNHLY, CDR2 FYNNEI. This CDR3 spans 15 amino acids. The CDR3 DNA follows: TGTGCCAGCAGTGGGCCGGGACAGGGGTCCCACGAGCAGTACTTC. It yields the protein CASSGPGQGSHEQYF.

The J gene is TRBJ1-2, the V gene TRBV5-5; D gene unclear. Trimming stripped 1 base from V and 4 bases from J, with 11 bases between. Germline V lookup: CDR1 SGHKS, CDR2 YYEKEE (reference sequence). This CDR3 has 14 amino acids. In DNA, the CDR3 is TGTGCCAGCAGCTTGAGATGGGATATCTATGGCTACACCTTC. Translating gives CASSLRWDIYGYTF. Complete variable domain (other parts from reference TRBV5-5 and TRBJ1-2): DAGVTQSPTHLIKTRGQQVTLRCSPISGHKSVSWYQQVLGQGPQFIFQYYEKEERGRGNFPDRFSARQFPNYSSELNVNALLLGDSALYLCASSLRWDIYGYTFGSGTRLTVV.

V and J are TRBV18 and TRBJ2-7; D is ambiguous. Trimming shortened V by 6 bases and J by 0 bases, and 9 bases separated the two germline ends. The CDR3 consists of 13 residues. Per the germline V gene, CDR1 is KGHSH and CDR2 is LQKENI. The CDR3 sequence is CASSPQVSYEQYF. In DNA form, the CDR3 reads TGTGCCAGCTCTCCTCAGGTCTCCTACGAGCAGTACTTC. The full variable domain, its missing parts supplied by reference TRBV18 and TRBJ2-7, is NAGVMQNPRHLVRRRGQEARLRCSPMKGHSHVYWYRQLPEEGLKFMVYLQKENIIDESGMPKERFSAEFPKEGPSILRIQQVVRGDSAAYFCASSPQVSYEQYFGPGTRLTVT.

This chain uses TRBV5-5 with TRBJ1-2; no definite D call. The V and J ends lost 3 bases and 5 bases respectively, with 20 bases between them. Germline V CDR1 and CDR2: SGHKS, YYEKEE (reference sequence). The CDR3 runs 16 residues. CDR3 nucleotides: TGTGCCAGCAGCTCCAGACCACCCCGGGAAAATTATGGCTACACCTTC. It specifies CASSSRPPRENYGYTF.

This clone was seen a single time. The chain couples TRBV18 to TRBJ1-2; 7 bases align to TRBD1. This CDR3 is 16 amino acids long. Germline CDR1 is KGHSH and CDR2 is LQKENI. Losses at the gene ends were 0 bases for V and 7 bases for J; bases not matched to a gene: 11. The CDR3 sequence: CASSPPDRARISGYTF. Written as DNA, the CDR3 is TGTGCCAGCTCACCACCTGACAGGGCCAGGATCTCTGGCTACACCTTC.

This clone was observed a handful of times. The V call is TRBV5-1, the J call TRBJ2-3; D unclear. V gave up 1 base and J gave up 0 bases, with 12 bases separating them. The CDR3 consists of 16 residues. Germline CDR1 is SGHRS and CDR2 is YFSETQ. The DNA for the CDR3 is TGCGCCAGCAGCTTGTTCGGCAGAACTAGCACAGATACGCAGTATTTT. Protein sequence: CASSLFGRTSTDTQYF.

As for this clone: Since a far larger clone is one base different, this is likely a read error. This chain uses TRBV4-2 with TRBJ1-1, with D perhaps matching TRBD1 (6 bases). CDR3 size: 16 residues. Germline V gene data show CDR1 as LGHNA and CDR2 as YNFKEQ. The CDR3 coding sequence is TGTACCAGCAGCCAAGGGGACACTCACACCAACACTGAAGCTTTCTTT. This gives the protein CTSSQGDTHTNTEAFF.

The chain couples TRBV10-3 to TRBJ1-2; the D gene is possibly TRBD1 (6 bases). V was shortened by 10 bases and J by 6 bases, with 18 bases between the two germline ends. This CDR3 is 13 amino acids long. Germline V gene sequence: CDR1 ENHRY, CDR2 SYGVKD. The DNA of the CDR3 is TGTGCCACCGACGAACTTGGACAGAATGGCTACACCTTC. Translated, it gives CATDELGQNGYTF.

This chain uses TRBV2 with TRBJ1-5; perhaps TRBD1 as D (5 bases). The ends were cut back, 8 bases at V and 2 bases at J, with 10 bases in the middle. Germline V lookup: CDR1 SNHLY, CDR2 FYNNEI. The CDR3 extends over 13 amino acids. CDR3 bases: TGTGCCAGCGGGGAACAGGGCAATCAGCCCCAGCATTTT. Translated, it gives CASGEQGNQPQHF.

The gene calls are TRBV5-5 and TRBJ2-6; D is unresolved. CDR1 SGHKS and CDR2 YYEKEE come from the germline V gene (reference sequence). This CDR3 is 18 amino acids long. Trimming removed 0 bases at V and 5 bases at J, with 18 bases between. CDR3 protein: CASSLVVSKTLWANVLTF. The CDR3 DNA follows: TGTGCCAGCAGCTTGGTGGTCAGTAAAACCCTCTGGGCCAACGTCCTGACTTTC.

The rearrangement uses TRBV5-1 and TRBJ2-3, with 7 nucleotides matching TRBD2. V lost 4 bases to trimming and J lost 5 bases; unmatched junction nucleotides: 10. Looked up from germline, CDR1 is SGHRS and CDR2 is YFSETQ. This CDR3 has 15 amino acids. The CDR3 protein is CASSPTGLELDTQYF. DNA for the CDR3: TGCGCCAGCAGCCCCACCGGACTAGAGCTAGATACGCAGTATTTT.

V gene TRBV28 combines with J gene TRBJ2-2, with TRBD1 identical over 7 bases. CDR3 length equals 14 residues. Germline values: CDR1 MDHEN, CDR2 SYDVKM. With 5 bases clipped from V and 5 bases from J, the junction kept 5 bases outside the gene matches. The CDR3 loop is CASSPGTVTGELFF. In DNA, the CDR3 is TGTGCCAGCAGTCCAGGGACAGTGACCGGGGAGCTGTTTTTT. Full variable domain (outside the CDR3, taken from reference TRBV28 and TRBJ2-2): DVKVTQSSRYLVKRTGEKVFLECVQDMDHENMFWYRQDPGLGLRLIYFSYDVKMKEKGDIPEGYSVSREKKERFSLILESASTNQTSMYLCASSPGTVTGELFFGEGSRLTVL.

The J gene is TRBJ2-7, the V gene TRBV4-2; TRBD1 is a possible D gene (6 bases). V shed 4 bases and J shed 4 bases, with 11 bases lying between them. Germline V lookup: CDR1 LGHNA, CDR2 YNFKEQ. This CDR3 region has 13 residues. CDR3 sequence reads: CASSPGGSYEQYF. CDR3 DNA sequence: TGTGCCAGCAGCCCTGGGGGCAGTTACGAGCAGTACTTC.

This clone was observed a handful of times. At the DNA level, this CDR3 is encoded by other sequences in the same sample as well. The chain is built from TRBV30 and TRBJ2-2, with unresolved D. CDR1 and CDR2 (germline): GTSNPN, SVGIG (reference sequence). The CDR3 has 11 residues. V was clipped by 5 bases and J by 1 base, with 2 bases between them. CDR3 coding DNA: TGTGCCTGGGGGAACACCGGGGAGCTGTTTTTT. Protein product: CAWGNTGELFF.

The chain couples TRBV6-1 to TRBJ2-7; 8 bases agree with TRBD2. Germline V lookup: CDR1 MNHNS, CDR2 SASEGT. With 4 bases clipped from V and 1 base from J, the junction kept 9 bases outside the gene matches. The length of the CDR3 is 16 residues. The CDR3 DNA reads TGTGCCAGCAGTGTTGAGACTAGCGTTAGATCCTACGAGCAGTACTTC. Protein product: CASSVETSVRSYEQYF.

V is TRBV5-1 and J is TRBJ2-5; the D gene could be TRBD1 or TRBD2 (5 bases each). The CDR3 has 18 residues. V lost 4 bases and J lost 2, with 24 bases in between. Germline-derived CDR1 and CDR2 are SGHRS and YFSETQ. CDR3 sequence (DNA): TGCGCCAGCAGCGCATCTTTAACCGGGACGGCGGAACAAGAGACCCAGTACTTC. Protein product: CASSASLTGTAEQETQYF.

Regarding this clone: This sample includes further DNA sequences coding for the same CDR3. The chain has TRBV9 and TRBJ2-7, with 8 bases lining up with TRBD1. Germline trimming cut 5 bases from V and 5 bases from J; bases unmatched to any gene: 9. The V gene's germline CDR1 is SGDLS and CDR2 YYNGEE. The CDR3 sequence is 14 residues long. The CDR3 DNA reads as TGTGCCAGCAGTGCAGGGGGCTCTCTCCACGAGCAGTACTTC. Its translation is CASSAGGSLHEQYF.

V usage is TRBV6-1 and J usage is TRBJ2-2; possibly TRBD1 for D (5 bases). The CDR3 has 14 residues. Germline V gene sequence: CDR1 MNHNS, CDR2 SASEGT. V dropped 10 bases and J dropped 10 bases, with 22 bases sitting between them. The CDR3 region is CATNLGAHREELFF. The CDR3 bases are TGTGCCACCAACTTAGGGGCCCACCGCGAGGAGCTGTTTTTT.

This sequence joins TRBV19 and TRBJ2-1; 12 positions match TRBD1. The CDR3 loop spans 21 amino acids. Germline values: CDR1 LNHDA, CDR2 SQIVND (reference sequence). Unmatched junction bases numbered 18, after V lost 1 base and J lost 5 bases. CDR3 nucleotides: TGTGCCAGTAGTATAGCCCCTATGGGACAGGGGGCGCGGAGTGGGAACAATGAGCAGTTCTTC. Translation gives CASSIAPMGQGARSGNNEQFF.

The chain joins TRBV27 to TRBJ2-7, with 11 bases identical to TRBD2. Trimming at V came to 4 bases and at J to 4 bases, leaving 6 bases not matched to a gene. Germline V gene data show CDR1 as MNHEY and CDR2 as SMNVEV (reference sequence). This CDR3 has 15 amino acids. The CDR3 sequence: CASSSPLAGVYEQYF. The CDR3 nucleotides read TGTGCCAGCAGTTCACCACTAGCGGGAGTTTACGAGCAGTACTTC.

The chain joins TRBV28 to TRBJ2-7; D call uncertain. The CDR3 extends over 13 amino acids. Trimming removed 5 bases at V and 3 bases at J, with 11 bases between. Germline V gene data show CDR1 as MDHEN and CDR2 as SYDVKM. As DNA, the CDR3 is TGTGCCAGCAGTCTCCCCCCGAGCTACGAGCAGTACTTC. The encoded protein is CASSLPPSYEQYF.

The chain combines TRBV29-1 with TRBJ2-5, with D possibly matching TRBD2 (6 bases). Germline lookup yields CDR1 SQVTM and CDR2 ANQGSEA. Trimming pared 7 bases from V and 1 base from J, leaving 7 bases between. This CDR3 has 11 amino acids. Here the CDR3 reads CSAGGQETQYF. The CDR3 DNA is TGCAGCGCCGGGGGCCAAGAGACCCAGTACTTC.

The chain links TRBV6-4 to TRBJ2-1, with TRBD2 identical over 12 bases. This CDR3 comprises 15 residues. Germline V gene sequence: CDR1 MRHNA, CDR2 SNTAGT. With V trimmed by 0 bases and J by 8 bases, 2 bases remained unmatched. The CDR3 coding sequence is TGTGCCAGCAGTGACTCGACTAGCGGGAGCGATGAGCAGTTCTTC. Translation: CASSDSTSGSDEQFF.

Concerning this clone: Given a far larger clone just one base away, this is likely a sequencing read error. Different DNA sequences within this sample yield the same CDR3. The chain carries TRBV10-2 and TRBJ2-7; 9 bases align to TRBD2. Germline assignment: CDR1 WSHSY and CDR2 SAAADI. The CDR3 runs 13 residues. V lost 8 bases, J lost 6 bases, and 8 bases stayed unmatched. The CDR3 DNA is TGCGCCAGCCGGGCGGGGGGGCCTTTCGAGCAGTACTTC. It translates to CASRAGGPFEQYF.